This TCR beta chain came from a study of cytomegalovirus exposure and HLA in healthy donors. Overall study results and limits: Certain indistinguishable V segments, among them TRBV6-2 and TRBV6-3, were excluded. Later work associated roughly 15,000 TCR beta sequences with HLA alleles at 0.05 false discovery rate. Sequencing likely generated an artifact that appeared as a cluster of highly shared sequence variants.

The PCR contained 60 Vbeta and 13 Jbeta primers. Repertoires were generated with immunoSEQ multiplex PCR, while TCRdb's copy carries only in-frame clones and drops some. The sample has 100,000 to 150,000 clones, around 80% seen once. Germline V gene lookup returns CDR1 SEHNR and CDR2 FQNEAQ (reference sequence). This CDR3 comprises 12 residues. Trimming cost V 7 bases and J 1 base, with 7 bases left between them. Remarks on this clone: The antigen is not known.

The TCR sequence derives from a man aged 50 to 60 in good health and CMV-seronegative. The chain carries TRBV7-9 and TRBJ2-5; D remains ambiguous. Material for sequencing was PBMCs. DNA for the CDR3: TGTGCCAGCACCCCGGGCCAAGAGACCCAGTACTTC. Protein sequence: CASTPGQETQYF.